This T cell receptor (beta chain) is from a study of T-cell memory formation after mild COVID-19. The CDR3 is 14 amino acids. Trimming took off 4 bases at V and 4 bases at J, with 13 bases between the two ends. In regard to this clonotype: The antigen remains unidentified.

Findings and limits, study-wide: Several responding clones turned up in pre-infection memory, indicating that cross-reactive memory may have taken part.

TCRdb re-analysed the 5' RACE reads in MiXCR, keeping a single row per CDR3 protein. This sample has approximately 150,000 distinct CDR3 sequences; over 10% occur once, and the top ten carry approximately 3.3%. Material: PBMCs or a T cell subset sorted from them (not recorded which). This TCR came from a man between 18 and 29 years old who had mild COVID-19 (a few samples of this study predate the infection). Cell type and time point are not known. The chain employs TRBV12-3 or TRBV12-4 and TRBJ1-2; no definite D call. The CDR3 nucleotides read TGTGCCAGCAGTTGGACTCCAACGGGCTATGGCTACACCTTC. Its translation: CASSWTPTGYGYTF.